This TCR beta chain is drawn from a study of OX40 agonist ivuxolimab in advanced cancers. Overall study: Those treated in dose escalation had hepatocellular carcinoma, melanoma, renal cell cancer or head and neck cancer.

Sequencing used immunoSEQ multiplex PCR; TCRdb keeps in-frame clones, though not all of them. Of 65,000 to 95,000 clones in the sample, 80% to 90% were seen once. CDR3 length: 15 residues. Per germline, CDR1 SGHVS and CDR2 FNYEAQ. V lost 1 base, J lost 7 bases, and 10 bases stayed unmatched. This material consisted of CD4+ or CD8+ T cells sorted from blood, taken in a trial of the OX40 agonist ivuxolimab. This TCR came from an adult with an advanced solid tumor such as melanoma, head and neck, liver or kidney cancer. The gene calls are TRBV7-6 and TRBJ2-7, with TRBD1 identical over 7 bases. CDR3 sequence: CASSLVGQEKLEQYF. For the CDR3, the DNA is TGTGCCAGCAGCTTAGTTGGACAGGAGAAATTGGAGCAGTACTTC. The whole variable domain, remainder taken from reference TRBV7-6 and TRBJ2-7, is GAGVSQSPRYKVTKRGQDVALRCDPISGHVSLYWYRQALGQGPEFLTYFNYEAQQDKSGLPNDRFSAERPEGSISTLTIQRTEQRDSAMYRCASSLVGQEKLEQYFGPGTRLTVT.